One sample yielded the 25 T cell receptor beta chains listed below, sequenced in a study of blood T cell repertoires in COVID-19. Data came from immunoSEQ multiplex PCR; TCRdb stores just in-frame clones and leaves some out. The table records approximately 220,000 clones, 83% of them present only once. Sequenced: peripheral blood. The source of these receptors is a woman between 35 and 50 years old with active or convalescent COVID-19.

A single count supports this clone. The chain uses TRBV4-1 and TRBJ1-6; unclear D gene. Trimming shortened V by 0 bases and J by 3 bases, and 6 bases separated the two germline ends. Germline-derived CDR1 and CDR2 are MGHRA and YSYEKL. The CDR3 totals 15 residues. CDR3 DNA: TGCGCCAGCAGCCAAGATGAGGGCTATAATTCACCCCTCCACTTT. Amino acid sequence: CASSQDEGYNSPLHF.

The CDR3 DNA follows: TGTGCCAGCAGCGGGGTAGCGGGGGCCACCGGGGAGCTGTTTTTT. Translated: CASSGVAGATGELFF. V gene TRBV9 combines with J gene TRBJ2-2; 9 bases agree with TRBD2. The CDR3 has 15 residues. After removal of 3 bases from V and 4 bases from J, the junction contained 4 bases not matched to a gene. Germline assignment: CDR1 SGDLS and CDR2 YYNGEE.

The V gene is TRBV11-3, the J gene TRBJ2-5; no clear D. Deletions cut 5 bases from V and 0 bases from J, with 13 bases between. Germline lookup yields CDR1 SGHNT and CDR2 YENEEA. This CDR3 is built from 15 residues. In nucleotides, the CDR3 is TGTGCCAGCAGCACCGGAAAGAGGTACCAAGAGACCCAGTACTTC. It yields the protein CASSTGKRYQETQYF.

This clone turned up a few times. The J gene is TRBJ2-7, the V gene TRBV28; 10 bases are shared with TRBD2. This CDR3 comprises 14 residues. Germline V gene data show CDR1 as MDHEN and CDR2 as SYDVKM. V shed 6 bases and J 2 bases; nucleotides not matched to a gene: 4. CDR3 region: CASRERGGPYEQYF. DNA of the CDR3: TGTGCCAGCAGGGAGCGGGGGGGTCCCTACGAGCAGTACTTC.

This clone was recorded once. The CDR3 protein is CASSLKPSDRGRQETQYF. CDR3 nucleotide sequence: TGTGCCAGCAGCTTAAAGCCGTCGGACAGGGGGCGACAAGAGACCCAGTACTTC. This sequence joins TRBV7-3 and TRBJ2-5, with 11 bases fitting TRBD1. This CDR3 comprises 18 residues. After removal of 1 base from V and 2 bases from J, the junction contained 9 bases not matched to a gene. CDR1 is SGHTA, CDR2 FQGTGA, per germline.

The V and J genes are TRBV5-5 and TRBJ2-7; 16 nucleotides align to TRBD2. Germline V gene data show CDR1 as SGHKS and CDR2 as YYEKEE (reference sequence). The junction had 6 bases not matched to a gene; V was cut back by 0 bases and J by 3 bases. This CDR3 has 18 amino acids. The DNA of the CDR3 is TGTGCCAGCAGCTTGGCGGGACTAGCGGGAGGGGGGTTCTACGAGCAGTACTTC. It specifies CASSLAGLAGGGFYEQYF. Using reference TRBV5-5 and TRBJ2-7 for the parts outside the CDR3, the full variable domain is DAGVTQSPTHLIKTRGQQVTLRCSPISGHKSVSWYQQVLGQGPQFIFQYYEKEERGRGNFPDRFSARQFPNYSSELNVNALLLGDSALYLCASSLAGLAGGGFYEQYFGPGTRLTVT.

The chain has TRBV6-5 and TRBJ1-2; tentative D call: TRBD1 (6 bases). The CDR3 has 15 residues. The V end lost 0 bases, the J end lost 2 bases, and 10 bases lay between the germline ends. Per germline, CDR1 MNHEY and CDR2 SVGAGI. The CDR3 nucleotides read TGTGCCAGCAGTTACTCCCGGGGGGCCAACTATGGCTACACCTTC. Its translation: CASSYSRGANYGYTF.

The CDR3 coding sequence is TGTGCCAGCAGTTTCTCGGATACGCAGTATTTT. This sequence encodes CASSFSDTQYF. The chain is built from TRBV27 and TRBJ2-3; D not certain. CDR3 length equals 11 residues. CDR1 is MNHEY, CDR2 SMNVEV, per germline (reference sequence). Trimming removed 3 bases from V and 6 bases from J, with 4 bases in between.

The chain recombines TRBV2 with TRBJ2-1; possible D gene TRBD1, 6 bases. This CDR3 has 17 residues. V was trimmed by 6 bases and J by 1 base, leaving 19 bases between them. Germline V gene lookup returns CDR1 SNHLY and CDR2 FYNNEI. CDR3 coding DNA: TGTGCCAGCAGCACCAGTCCCGGGACACAATCCTACAATGAGCAGTTCTTC. Protein: CASSTSPGTQSYNEQFF.

This chain links TRBV11-3 with TRBJ2-3; D is ambiguous. Trimming removed 4 bases at V and 1 base at J, with 18 bases between. This CDR3 is 17 amino acids long. Germline CDR1 and CDR2: SGHNT and YENEEA. This chain's CDR3 is CASSSIPRQFGTDTQYF. The CDR3 bases are TGTGCCAGCAGCTCCATCCCCAGGCAGTTCGGCACAGATACGCAGTATTTT.

This clone was observed many times. The chain is built from TRBV10-3 and TRBJ2-1; the match to TRBD2 covers 9 bases. CDR1 and CDR2 from the germline V gene are ENHRY and SYGVKD. The length of the CDR3 is 14 residues. V lost 8 bases, J lost 6 bases, and 8 bases stayed unmatched. The CDR3 region has the DNA TGTGCCATCTTAAAAGCGGGGGGCCCCAATGAGCAGTTCTTC. This translates into CAILKAGGPNEQFF.

This clone came up a few times. The chain recombines TRBV14 with TRBJ1-6, with D unclear. The germline gives CDR1 SGHDN, CDR2 FVKESK. CDR3 length: 17 amino acids. The V end was cut by 4 bases, the J end by 1 base, with 14 bases between. CDR3 region: CASSLEGAGSYNSPLHF. The CDR3 region has the DNA TGTGCCAGCAGCCTTGAGGGAGCGGGGTCCTATAATTCACCCCTCCACTTT.

The CDR3 DNA is TGTGCCTGGAGGCTAGCGGGGGCCAGCGATGAGCAGTTCTTC. Residues: CAWRLAGASDEQFF. The chain joins TRBV30 to TRBJ2-1; 10 nucleotides align to TRBD2. This CDR3 region has 14 residues. V was clipped by 3 bases and J by 8 bases; unmatched bases: 7. The V gene's germline CDR1 is GTSNPN and CDR2 SVGIG (reference sequence).

The chain uses TRBV1 and TRBJ2-5; the table's D gene call, TRBD2, was not cross checked with the DNA. TRBV1 is listed as a pseudogene. This CDR3 spans 18 amino acids. The CDR3 DNA reads as TGCACCAGCAGCCAAGATGCCCTAGTTGGCCTTTCCGTCGGGACCCAGTACTTC. Amino acids: CTSSQDALVGLSVGTQYF.

The genes are TRBV6-5 and TRBJ1-1, with D hard to call. V lost 8 bases, J lost 1 base, and 8 bases lay in between. The CDR3 loop spans 12 amino acids. The germline CDR1 and CDR2 sequences are MNHEY and SVGAGI. CDR3 sequence reads: CASQYWNTEAFF. CDR3 coding DNA: TGTGCCAGCCAGTATTGGAACACTGAAGCTTTCTTT.

V gene TRBV5-1 combines with J gene TRBJ1-3, with no clear D. V dropped 4 bases and J dropped 0 bases, with 14 bases sitting between them. The germline gives CDR1 SGHRS, CDR2 YFSETQ. The CDR3 is 16 residues long. CDR3 protein: CASSPLGLFSGNTIYF. CDR3 DNA: TGCGCCAGCAGCCCGCTCGGACTCTTCTCTGGAAACACCATATATTTT.

The chain employs TRBV5-6 and TRBJ1-1; TRBD1 matches at 9 bases. The ends lost 4 bases at V and 1 base at J; junction bases unmatched: 8. Germline CDR1 SGHDT, CDR2 YYEEEE. The CDR3 sequence is 16 residues long. CDR3 sequence (DNA): TGTGCCAGCAGCGTTAAAGGGACAGGGAGGAACACTGAAGCTTTCTTT. Its protein is CASSVKGTGRNTEAFF. The complete variable domain, with remaining parts taken from reference TRBV5-6 and TRBJ1-1, reads DAGVTQSPTHLIKTRGQQVTLRCSPKSGHDTVSWYQQALGQGPQFIFQYYEEEERQRGNFPDRFSGHQFPNYSSELNVNALLLGDSALYLCASSVKGTGRNTEAFFGQGTRLTVV.

V is TRBV4-2 and J is TRBJ2-2, with 11 bases that match TRBD2. The CDR3 has 19 amino acids. Per germline, CDR1 LGHNA and CDR2 YNFKEQ. J was trimmed by 2 bases and V by 0 bases; bases with no gene match: 8. The CDR3 reads CASSQDASSGGLNTGELFF. For the CDR3, the DNA is TGTGCCAGCAGCCAAGACGCGTCTAGCGGGGGGCTTAACACCGGGGAGCTGTTTTTT.

This clone was detected once. CDR3 loop: CASSPIRQGYDEQFF. CDR3 DNA: TGCGCCAGCAGTCCCATCCGACAGGGGTACGATGAGCAGTTCTTC. The chain carries TRBV10-1 and TRBJ2-1, with 8 positions matching TRBD1. J was trimmed by 8 bases and V by 5 bases; bases with no gene match: 11. The CDR3 spans 15 residues. Looked up from germline, CDR1 is WNHNN and CDR2 is SYGVQD (reference sequence).

This chain links TRBV13 with TRBJ2-5; D possibly corresponds to TRBD2 (6 bases). Trimming stripped 0 bases from V and 5 bases from J, with 13 bases between. From germline, CDR1 is PRHDT and CDR2 FYEKMQ (reference sequence). This CDR3 region has 15 residues. The CDR3 region is CASSLGLGGRETQYF. The CDR3 region has the DNA TGTGCCAGCAGCTTAGGCCTCGGGGGTCGGGAGACCCAGTACTTC. The variable domain in full, completed from reference TRBV13 and TRBJ2-5, reads AAGVIQSPRHLIKEKRETATLKCYPIPRHDTVYWYQQGPGQDPQFLISFYEKMQSDKGSIPDRFSAQQFSDYHSELNMSSLELGDSALYFCASSLGLGGRETQYFGPGTRLLVL.

J is TRBJ1-5 and V is TRBV28; no clear D. The CDR3 runs to 12 residues. Trimming shortened V by 6 bases and J by 9 bases, and 12 bases separated the two germline ends. Germline-derived CDR1 and CDR2 are MDHEN and SYDVKM. The CDR3, as DNA: TGTGCCAGCAGGGCCCCGGGTGGGCCCCAGCATTTT. Translated, it gives CASRAPGGPQHF.

J is TRBJ2-3 and V is TRBV2; no clear D gene. The V end was cut by 2 bases, the J end by 6 bases, with 12 bases between. The CDR3 length is 14 residues. Germline CDR1 is SNHLY and CDR2 is FYNNEI. The CDR3 DNA follows: TGTGCCAGCAGTGAATTGGTAGCCGGCGATACGCAGTATTTT. Translated: CASSELVAGDTQYF. Full variable domain (missing parts from reference TRBV2 and TRBJ2-3): EPEVTQTPSHQVTQMGQEVILRCVPISNHLYFYWYRQILGQKVEFLVSFYNNEISEKSEIFDDQFSVERPDGSNFTLKIRSTKLEDSAMYFCASSELVAGDTQYFGPGTRLTVL.

The V gene is TRBV28, the J gene TRBJ1-6; 9 positions agree with TRBD1. CDR3 length: 14 residues. Germline CDR1 is MDHEN and CDR2 is SYDVKM. The ends lost 7 bases at V and 7 bases at J; junction bases unmatched: 5. The CDR3 protein is CASIPGQGNSPLHF. CDR3 DNA sequence: TGTGCCAGCATCCCGGGACAGGGAAATTCACCCCTCCACTTT.

CDR3 amino acids: CASIRGGPGNEQFF. The CDR3 DNA sequence: TGTGCCAGCATCCGCGGGGGGCCCGGCAATGAGCAGTTCTTC. V and J are TRBV6-5 and TRBJ2-1; 8 bases are a match to TRBD2. This CDR3 spans 14 amino acids. The J segment lost 6 bases and the V segment lost 7 bases, leaving 8 bases of the junction unmatched. Germline V gives CDR1 MNHEY, CDR2 SVGAGI.

As to this clone: A much larger clone differs from this one at a single base, so this may be a read error. V is TRBV7-3 and J is TRBJ2-3; no reliable D call. This CDR3 region has 17 residues. Germline V CDR1 and CDR2: SGHTA, FQGTGA. CDR3 amino acids: CTSSSLEADLGTDTQYF. Written as DNA, the CDR3 is TGTACCAGCAGCTCCCTTGAGGCGGATCTCGGCACAGATACGCAGTATTTT.